The 26 T cell receptor beta chains reported below all come from one sample, sequenced in a study of blood T cell repertoires in COVID-19. Produced via immunoSEQ multiplex PCR; TCRdb's table is partial and in-frame only. The data hold some 400,000 clones, with about 80% observed a single time. The sample consisted of peripheral blood. These receptors all come from a human donor with acute or convalescent COVID-19. The donor label of this sample is uncertain.

The chain carries TRBV9 and TRBJ1-5, with no clear D. CDR1 SGDLS and CDR2 YYNGEE come from the germline V gene. The CDR3 spans 13 residues. V dropped 3 bases and J dropped 4 bases, with 8 bases sitting between them. DNA of the CDR3: TGTGCCAGCAGCGGTTCCCCTAATCAGCCCCAGCATTTT. This sequence encodes CASSGSPNQPQHF.

The rearrangement links TRBV7-8 to TRBJ2-1; D is perhaps TRBD2 (6 bases). V lost 5 bases and J 9 bases, leaving 14 bases between the germline ends. The CDR3 runs 13 residues. CDR1 is SGHVS, CDR2 FQNEAQ, per germline. CDR3 nucleotides: TGTGCCAGCAGCCGACTAGGAGGCGGTGAGCAGTTCTTC. Translation gives CASSRLGGGEQFF.

The chain employs TRBV5-6 and TRBJ1-3; a possible D gene is TRBD1 (6 bases). This CDR3 has 14 amino acids. Germline CDR1 is SGHDT and CDR2 is YYEEEE. V lost 4 bases, J lost 4 bases, and 12 bases lay in between. The CDR3 DNA is TGTGCCAGCAGCCTTCAGGGGACAGGAAACACCATATATTTT. As protein: CASSLQGTGNTIYF.

As DNA, the CDR3 is TGTGCCATCAGTGAGTCGATCAGTGAAGCTTTCTTT. Amino acid sequence: CAISESISEAFF. The chain employs TRBV10-3 and TRBJ1-1; no reliable D call. The CDR3 totals 12 residues. Trimming left V 0 bases short and J 7 bases short, with 6 bases between. Germline lookup yields CDR1 ENHRY and CDR2 SYGVKD.

This clone was seen a single time. The rearrangement joins TRBV5-1 to TRBJ2-1; 7 bases agree with TRBD1. CDR1 SGHRS and CDR2 YFSETQ come from the germline V gene. V lost 0 bases and J lost 8; bases outside the gene matches: 8. This CDR3 is 15 amino acids long. The CDR3 region is CASSLGQGRTYEQFF. The CDR3, as DNA: TGCGCCAGCAGCTTGGGACAGGGAAGAACGTATGAGCAGTTCTTC.

This chain joins TRBV3-1 (or the pseudogene TRBV3-2) and TRBJ2-3; maybe TRBD1 (7 bases). V was shortened by 2 bases and J by 0 bases, with 21 bases between the two germline ends. CDR3 length: 19 residues. Looked up from germline, CDR1 is LGHDT and CDR2 is YNNKEL (reference sequence). The CDR3 DNA reads TGTGCCAGCAGCCAAAGGGGGAGGACAGGCCTCATCAGCACAGATACGCAGTATTTT. This sequence encodes CASSQRGRTGLISTDTQYF.

V is TRBV5-1 and J is TRBJ2-3; 7 bases fit TRBD1. Germline V gene sequence: CDR1 SGHRS, CDR2 YFSETQ. The CDR3 has 15 amino acids. V lost 2 bases to trimming and J lost 0 bases; unmatched junction nucleotides: 3. CDR3 sequence: CASSLQGISTDTQYF. CDR3 nucleotide sequence: TGCGCCAGCAGCTTACAGGGGATTAGCACAGATACGCAGTATTTT.

This chain connects TRBV4-1 to TRBJ1-5, with D perhaps matching TRBD1 (5 bases). Germline CDR1 reads MGHRA; CDR2 reads YSYEKL. This CDR3 contains 15 residues. The V end was cut by 3 bases, the J end by 0 bases, with 9 bases between. CDR3 DNA: TGCGCCAGCAGCCACCCAGGGTTTAGCAATCAGCCCCAGCATTTT. This gives the protein CASSHPGFSNQPQHF.

V usage is TRBV4-1 and J usage is TRBJ1-2; weak D call: TRBD1 (6 bases). Trimming left V 0 bases short and J 2 bases short, with 25 bases between. The CDR3 has 20 residues. Germline-derived CDR1 and CDR2 are MGHRA and YSYEKL. The CDR3 loop is CASSQDLLRTARTANYGYTF. The CDR3, as DNA: TGCGCCAGCAGCCAAGATCTCCTCAGGACGGCGCGGACAGCGAACTATGGCTACACCTTC.

This clone has only one observation. CDR3 sequence (DNA): TGTGCCAGCAGTAAGTCGGACAGATGGGACACTGAAGCTTTCTTT. Translating gives CASSKSDRWDTEAFF. V is TRBV2 and J is TRBJ1-1; tentative D call: TRBD1 (6 bases). Germline assignment: CDR1 SNHLY and CDR2 FYNNEI. V was trimmed by 5 bases and J by 3 bases, leaving 16 bases between them. The length of the CDR3 is 15 residues.

CDR3 nucleotides: TGTGCCAGCAGTGATTCAGGGGGCCATCAGCCCCAGCATTTT. Its protein product is CASSDSGGHQPQHF. The rearrangement links TRBV2 to TRBJ1-5, with TRBD1 identical over 8 bases. Unmatched junction bases numbered 3, after V lost 3 bases and J lost 5 bases. Per germline, CDR1 SNHLY and CDR2 FYNNEI. The CDR3 extends over 14 amino acids.

About this clone itself: A clone one base away is much larger, so this may be a read error. The chain joins TRBV28 to TRBJ2-7; TRBD1 matches at 7 bases. Germline trimming cut 4 bases from V and 3 bases from J; bases unmatched to any gene: 3. From germline, CDR1 is MDHEN and CDR2 SYDVKM. The CDR3 totals 13 residues. The CDR3: CASSYRDSYEQYF. The CDR3 DNA reads TGTGCCAGCAGTTACCGGGACAGCTACGAGCAGTACTTC.

V is TRBV11-2 and J is TRBJ2-1; D is possibly TRBD2 (5 bases). The CDR3 extends over 15 amino acids. CDR1 and CDR2 from the germline V gene are SGHAT and FQNNGV. V lost 3 bases to trimming and J lost 2 bases, with 11 bases between them. Here the CDR3 reads CASSLVSGTYNEQFF. The CDR3 nucleotides read TGTGCCAGCAGCTTGGTAAGCGGAACCTACAATGAGCAGTTCTTC.

This clone was counted a single time. This chain connects TRBV4-2 to TRBJ2-1; TRBD2 aligns across 7 bases. The ends lost 3 bases at V and 2 bases at J; junction bases unmatched: 4. Germline CDR1 and CDR2: LGHNA and YNFKEQ. This CDR3 has 15 residues. The CDR3, as DNA: TGTGCCAGCAGCCACTCCGGGACTACCTACAATGAGCAGTTCTTC. Residues: CASSHSGTTYNEQFF.

The chain carries TRBV5-6 and TRBJ2-2, with a tentative D call TRBD1 (6 bases). The CDR3 consists of 15 residues. V was pared by 0 bases and J by 0 bases, with 6 bases between. Germline loops: CDR1 SGHDT, CDR2 YYEEEE. The CDR3: CASSLGDTNTGELFF. The CDR3, as DNA: TGTGCCAGCAGCTTGGGGGACACGAACACCGGGGAGCTGTTTTTT.

The chain carries TRBV29-1 and TRBJ1-2; 8 bases map to TRBD1. V shed 5 bases and J 2 bases; nucleotides not matched to a gene: 4. CDR1 and CDR2 (germline): SQVTM, ANQGSEA. The CDR3 extends over 13 amino acids. The CDR3 loop is CSVMDRVNYGYTF. The CDR3 coding sequence is TGCAGCGTTATGGACAGGGTAAACTATGGCTACACCTTC.

This clone has more than one count but fewer than ten. This chain uses TRBV7-9 with TRBJ2-2; 7 bases match TRBD2. The ends lost 5 bases at V and 1 base at J; junction bases unmatched: 13. The CDR3 runs 18 residues. Germline lookup yields CDR1 SEHNR and CDR2 FQNEAQ (reference sequence). The CDR3 region is CASSPKLRVAGNTGELFF. The CDR3 nucleotides read TGTGCCAGCAGCCCCAAACTACGGGTAGCGGGGAACACCGGGGAGCTGTTTTTT.

The rearrangement uses TRBV27 and TRBJ1-1, with D hard to call. The germline V gene encodes CDR1 MNHEY and CDR2 SMNVEV (reference sequence). The CDR3 length is 15 residues. Trimming removed 6 bases from V and 6 bases from J, with 20 bases in between. In DNA, the CDR3 is TGTGCCAGCAGACAGTTCAGCGGAGGAAGGGCTGAAGCTTTCTTT. The encoded protein is CASRQFSGGRAEAFF.

This chain links TRBV6-5 with TRBJ1-1; the D gene is possibly TRBD1 (6 bases). V was cut by 2 bases and J by 11 bases, with 18 bases left in between. Germline CDR1 reads MNHEY; CDR2 reads SVGAGI. The CDR3 extends over 14 amino acids. CDR3 in amino acids: CASSYTDSDVTAFF. For the CDR3, the DNA is TGTGCCAGCAGTTACACGGACAGCGATGTCACGGCTTTCTTT.

The CDR3 DNA sequence: TGTGCCAGCAGAGGGACTAGCGGGGGGTCGAACACCGGGGAGCTGTTTTTT. Its translation: CASRGTSGGSNTGELFF. The V and J genes are TRBV7-9 and TRBJ2-2, with TRBD2 matching over 15 bases. Germline assignment: CDR1 SEHNR and CDR2 FQNEAQ (reference sequence). The CDR3 length is 17 residues. V lost 6 bases to trimming and J lost 0 bases; unmatched junction nucleotides: 2.

The V call is TRBV7-9, the J call TRBJ2-2; D might be TRBD1 (6 bases). Germline lookup yields CDR1 SEHNR and CDR2 FQNEAQ (reference sequence). CDR3 size: 15 residues. Deletions cut 5 bases from V and 1 base from J, with 11 bases between. CDR3 DNA sequence: TGTGCCAGCAGCCGAACAGGGAGGAACACCGGGGAGCTGTTTTTT. Translating gives CASSRTGRNTGELFF.

The rearrangement joins TRBV5-1 to TRBJ1-1, with unresolved D. CDR1 and CDR2 from the germline V gene are SGHRS and YFSETQ. V was shortened by 7 bases and J by 0 bases, with 28 bases between the two germline ends. The CDR3 is 19 residues long. The CDR3 reads CASATDFRIGLAMNTEAFF. CDR3 bases: TGCGCCAGCGCTACGGATTTTCGGATAGGTTTAGCTATGAACACTGAAGCTTTCTTT.

This clone appeared a single time. The DNA is left out, because the CDR3 cannot be placed on it with certainty; the CDR3 is given as TCRdb lists it. The chain uses TRBV2 and TRBJ1-2; the table's D call, TRBD1, has no DNA check behind it. The CDR3 spans 14 amino acids, including both terminal residues. The germline V gene has CDR1 SNHLY and CDR2 FYNNEI. Here the CDR3 reads CASSPNWGTGSDTF.

In DNA, the CDR3 is TGTGCCTGGATCAGGACAGGGGGCTATAATTCACCCCTCCACTTT. Its protein is CAWIRTGGYNSPLHF. The J gene is TRBJ1-6, the V gene TRBV30, with 10 bases aligning to TRBD1. Trimming took 4 bases from V and 3 from J; bases not matched to a gene: 3. This CDR3 region has 15 residues. Germline loops: CDR1 GTSNPN, CDR2 SVGIG (reference sequence). Full variable domain (missing parts from reference TRBV30 and TRBJ1-6): SQTIHQWPATLVQPVGSPLSLECTVEGTSNPNLYWYRQAAGRGLQLLFYSVGIGQISSEVPQNLSASRPQDRQFILSSKKLLLSDSGFYLCAWIRTGGYNSPLHFGNGTRLTVT.

The V call is TRBV7-9, the J call TRBJ1-5, with a weak D call TRBD1 (6 bases). Trimming pared 5 bases from V and 4 bases from J, leaving 12 bases between. The CDR3 loop spans 14 amino acids. Per germline, CDR1 SEHNR and CDR2 FQNEAQ (reference sequence). The CDR3 sequence is CASSPQGTNQPQHF. CDR3 in DNA: TGTGCCAGCAGCCCCCAGGGGACGAATCAGCCCCAGCATTTT.

The chain recombines TRBV9 with TRBJ1-3, with no clear D. V dropped 4 bases and J dropped 3 bases, with 14 bases sitting between them. CDR3 length: 15 amino acids. The germline V gene encodes CDR1 SGDLS and CDR2 YYNGEE. The CDR3 DNA reads TGTGCCAGCAGCCAGTCTCCTGAAGTTGGAAACACCATATATTTT. It encodes CASSQSPEVGNTIYF.